The 29 T cell receptor beta chains below come from one sample, sequenced in a study of T-cell memory formation after mild COVID-19. TCRdb used MiXCR to reprocess the 5' RACE reads, holding one entry per CDR3 protein. The profile shows 550,000 to 700,000 distinct CDR3 sequences, about a sixth of them singletons. Sequencing was performed on PBMCs or a T cell subset sorted from them (not recorded which). These receptors all stem from an adult woman who had mild COVID-19 (a few samples of this study predate the infection). Cell type and time point are not known.

The chain joins TRBV7-9 to TRBJ2-7, with 8 bases aligning to TRBD1. Germline values: CDR1 SEHNR, CDR2 FQNEAQ (reference sequence). There are 14 residues in the CDR3. The J segment lost 3 bases and the V segment lost 4 bases, leaving 5 bases of the junction unmatched. The CDR3 here is CASSYGQGGYEQYF. DNA of the CDR3: TGTGCCAGCAGCTACGGACAGGGTGGCTACGAGCAGTACTTC.

The V and J genes are TRBV3-1 and TRBJ2-1, with a tentative D call TRBD2 (5 bases). This CDR3 region has 14 residues. The V gene's germline CDR1 is LGHDT and CDR2 YNNKEL (reference sequence). V gave up 1 base and J gave up 3 bases, with 7 bases separating them. The CDR3 sequence is CASSQGRNYNEQFF. The CDR3 coding sequence is TGTGCCAGCAGCCAAGGGAGGAACTACAATGAGCAGTTCTTC.

This clonotype came up a few times. This chain joins TRBV5-1 and TRBJ1-2; TRBD1 matches 9 bases. The length of the CDR3 is 16 residues. Germline lookup yields CDR1 SGHRS and CDR2 YFSETQ. Trimming at V came to 0 bases and at J to 6 bases, leaving 9 bases not matched to a gene. The CDR3: CASSLARTGAVDGYTF. CDR3 nucleotide sequence: TGCGCCAGCAGCTTGGCCAGGACAGGGGCCGTGGATGGCTACACCTTC.

CDR3 DNA sequence: TGCGCCAGCAACCCGGGACTAGCGGGGGCCGATACGCAGTATTTT. Its protein product is CASNPGLAGADTQYF. The chain employs TRBV5-1 and TRBJ2-3; 14 bases are shared with TRBD2. The germline V gene has CDR1 SGHRS and CDR2 YFSETQ. Trimming removed 6 bases from V and 6 bases from J; junction bases left unmatched: 6. This CDR3 has 15 amino acids.

This clonotype was observed at least ten times. This chain links TRBV25-1 with TRBJ1-1; D is unclear. V was trimmed by 3 bases and J by 8 bases, leaving 10 bases between them. The CDR3 covers 12 residues. The germline gives CDR1 MGHDK, CDR2 SYGVNS. The CDR3 reads CASSDTSGEAFF. CDR3 nucleotides: TGTGCCAGCAGTGACACGTCTGGGGAAGCTTTCTTT.

The V gene is TRBV11-2, the J gene TRBJ2-1; perhaps TRBD2 as D (5 bases). The CDR3 is 16 amino acids. Trimming stripped 5 bases from V and 0 bases from J, with 14 bases between. Germline V lookup: CDR1 SGHAT, CDR2 FQNNGV. CDR3 region: CASSRLAGSSYNEQFF. The CDR3 DNA follows: TGTGCCAGCAGCCGCTTGGCTGGGAGCTCCTACAATGAGCAGTTCTTC.

V usage is TRBV6-2 or TRBV6-3 and J usage is TRBJ2-5; possibly TRBD2 for D (5 bases). In germline, CDR1 is MNHEY, CDR2 SVGEGT. This CDR3 is 15 amino acids long. The V end was cut by 0 bases, the J end by 1 base, with 9 bases between. CDR3 loop: CASSYSGVTQETQYF. The CDR3 coding sequence is TGTGCCAGCAGTTACTCGGGAGTAACCCAAGAGACCCAGTACTTC.

This clonotype was seen more than once but under ten times. V is TRBV20-1 and J is TRBJ1-2; D remains unclear. CDR1 is DFQATT and CDR2 is SNEGSKA in the germline V gene (reference sequence). V lost 6 bases to trimming and J lost 7 bases, with 18 bases between them. The CDR3 contains 13 residues. The CDR3 bases are TGCAGTGCCAAAGCAGCGCCCGGGAGTGGCTACACCTTC. This translates into CSAKAAPGSGYTF.

This clonotype was seen a handful of times. The CDR3 nucleotides read TGTGCCAGCGAGTGGCGGACTCAAGAGACCCAGTACTTC. It yields the protein CASEWRTQETQYF. The V gene is TRBV3-1, the J gene TRBJ2-5; D is perhaps TRBD2 (5 bases). With 8 bases removed from V and 2 bases from J, the gap between germline ends came to 12 bases. The germline gives CDR1 LGHDT, CDR2 YNNKEL (reference sequence). This CDR3 is 13 amino acids long.

This clonotype was picked up a small number of times. V gene TRBV6-6 combines with J gene TRBJ2-1, with D perhaps given as TRBD1 or TRBD2 (6 bases each). The CDR3 length is 14 residues. The germline V gene encodes CDR1 MNHNY and CDR2 SVGAGI (reference sequence). Trimming removed 0 bases from V and 8 bases from J, with 11 bases in between. The CDR3 sequence: CASSYSGGRDEQFF. DNA for the CDR3: TGTGCCAGCAGTTACTCGGGGGGCAGGGATGAGCAGTTCTTC.

This clonotype was counted ten times or more. The chain has TRBV6-5 and TRBJ2-3; 9 bases are shared with TRBD2. There are 13 residues in the CDR3. Germline V gene sequence: CDR1 MNHEY, CDR2 SVGAGI. J was trimmed by 3 bases and V by 10 bases; bases with no gene match: 5. The CDR3 DNA reads TGTGCCACTCAGACTAGCGGAACAGATACGCAGTATTTT. Its protein product is CATQTSGTDTQYF.

The chain couples TRBV19 to TRBJ2-7; 8 bases are a match to TRBD1. CDR1 and CDR2 (germline): LNHDA, SQIVND (reference sequence). The CDR3 sequence is 16 residues long. Trimming took 5 bases from V and 6 from J; bases not matched to a gene: 15. The CDR3 coding sequence is TGTGCCAGTAGTCCCCGACAGGGGCGACGTCCTGGCGAGCAGTACTTC. Protein: CASSPRQGRRPGEQYF. Supplemented by reference TRBV19 and TRBJ2-7, the full variable domain reads DGGITQSPKYLFRKEGQNVTLSCEQNLNHDAMYWYRQDPGQGLRLIYYSQIVNDFQKGDIAEGYSVSREKKESFPLTVTSAQKNPTAFYLCASSPRQGRRPGEQYFGPGTRLTVT.

This clonotype appeared a few times. The chain joins TRBV12-3 or TRBV12-4 to TRBJ2-6; 7 bases agree with TRBD1. The CDR3 extends over 16 amino acids. The junction had 6 bases not matched to a gene; V was cut back by 2 bases and J by 5 bases. The CDR3, as DNA: TGTGCCAGCAGTTTATCCGACAGGGTTAGGGCCAACGTCCTGACTTTC. This encodes CASSLSDRVRANVLTF.

This clonotype is a singleton in its sample. V usage is TRBV7-9 and J usage is TRBJ2-2, with D possibly called TRBD1 or TRBD2 (5 bases each). From germline, CDR1 is SEHNR and CDR2 FQNEAQ (reference sequence). CDR3 length: 17 amino acids. V lost 5 bases, J lost 6 bases, and 22 bases lay in between. The CDR3 here is CASSPRSGPNRAGELFF. In DNA form, the CDR3 reads TGTGCCAGCAGCCCGAGATCGGGGCCCAACCGCGCCGGGGAGCTGTTTTTT.

This clonotype was seen a few times. This rearrangement joins TRBV12-3 or TRBV12-4 to TRBJ2-1; D remains ambiguous. The CDR3 sequence is 14 residues long. The V and J ends lost 3 bases and 4 bases respectively, with 10 bases between them. The CDR3 reads CASSFGGWYNEQFF. In nucleotides, the CDR3 is TGTGCCAGCAGTTTCGGTGGATGGTACAATGAGCAGTTCTTC.

This chain links TRBV25-1 with TRBJ1-3; D ambiguous. V was trimmed by 6 bases and J by 4 bases, leaving 10 bases between them. The CDR3 is 13 residues long. Looked up from germline, CDR1 is MGHDK and CDR2 is SYGVNS. This CDR3 is CASSGYAGNTIYF. The CDR3 coding sequence is TGTGCCAGCAGCGGTTACGCCGGAAACACCATATATTTT. Using reference TRBV25-1 and TRBJ1-3 for the parts outside the CDR3, the full variable domain is EADIYQTPRYLVIGTGKKITLECSQTMGHDKMYWYQQDPGMELHLIHYSYGVNSTEKGDLSSESTVSRIRTEHFPLTLESARPSHTSQYLCASSGYAGNTIYFGEGSWLTVV.

The chain links TRBV5-1 to TRBJ1-1; 9 bases match TRBD1. V dropped 2 bases and J dropped 1; count of bases not matched to a gene: 3. Germline loops: CDR1 SGHRS, CDR2 YFSETQ. The CDR3 spans 15 residues. CDR3 sequence (DNA): TGCGCCAGCAGCTTCACAGGGGGCGCGAACACTGAAGCTTTCTTT. Translating gives CASSFTGGANTEAFF.

This clonotype occurred a few times. J is TRBJ1-1 and V is TRBV29-1, with 7 bases aligning to TRBD1. J was trimmed by 2 bases and V by 8 bases; bases with no gene match: 5. There are 12 residues in the CDR3. Germline CDR1 SQVTM, CDR2 ANQGSEA. The CDR3 DNA reads as TGCAGCATAAGACAGGGAAACACTGAAGCTTTCTTT. Amino acids: CSIRQGNTEAFF.

In this sample, this clonotype turned up a few times. CDR3 in amino acids: CASSNSGTAYEQYF. The DNA of the CDR3 is TGTGCCAGCAGCAATTCCGGGACAGCCTACGAGCAGTACTTC. This rearrangement joins TRBV7-2 to TRBJ2-7, with 7 bases that match TRBD1. The CDR3 has 14 amino acids. Trimming cost V 5 bases and J 2 bases; bases outside gene matches: 6. The germline V gene encodes CDR1 SGHTA and CDR2 FQGNSA.

The chain combines TRBV7-9 with TRBJ2-2; no reliable D call. The CDR3 spans 12 residues. Deletions cut 1 base from V and 7 bases from J, with 4 bases between. From germline, CDR1 is SEHNR and CDR2 FQNEAQ (reference sequence). The CDR3, as DNA: TGTGCCAGCAGCTTAGGGATCGGGGAGCTGTTTTTT. Its protein is CASSLGIGELFF.

The chain uses TRBV3-1 and TRBJ2-6; perhaps TRBD1 as D (6 bases). The V end lost 4 bases, the J end lost 4 bases, and 11 bases lay between the germline ends. Germline V lookup: CDR1 LGHDT, CDR2 YNNKEL (reference sequence). There are 15 residues in the CDR3. Written as DNA, the CDR3 is TGTGCCAGCAGCCGAACAGGGTACGGGGCCAACGTCCTGACTTTC. Translation: CASSRTGYGANVLTF. Variable domain in full (rest from reference TRBV3-1 and TRBJ2-6): DTAVSQTPKYLVTQMGNDKSIKCEQNLGHDTMYWYKQDSKKFLKIMFSYNNKELIINETVPNRFSPKSPDKAHLNLHINSLELGDSAVYFCASSRTGYGANVLTFGAGSRLTVL.

The table lists this clonotype with a few counts. The chain recombines TRBV7-8 with TRBJ2-1; a possible D gene is TRBD2 (5 bases). The CDR3 is 18 amino acids. Germline CDR1 reads SGHVS; CDR2 reads FQNEAQ. V lost 1 base and J 7 bases, leaving 23 bases between the germline ends. The CDR3 is CASSLVSFGEPSLNEQFF. The CDR3 DNA sequence: TGTGCCAGCAGCTTAGTATCTTTCGGTGAGCCTAGCTTAAATGAGCAGTTCTTC. Together with reference TRBV7-8 and TRBJ2-1, the CDR3 gives the full variable domain: GAGVSQSPRYKVAKRGQDVALRCDPISGHVSLFWYQQALGQGPEFLTYFQNEAQLDKSGLPSDRFFAERPEGSVSTLKIQRTQQEDSAVYLCASSLVSFGEPSLNEQFFGPGTRLTVL.

This rearrangement joins TRBV5-1 to TRBJ1-1; 7 nucleotides align to TRBD1. This CDR3 has 15 amino acids. The germline CDR1 and CDR2 sequences are SGHRS and YFSETQ. The V and J ends lost 0 bases and 4 bases, in that order; junction bases with no gene match: 6. The CDR3 bases are TGCGCCAGCAGCTTGGTCCAGGGGGTATTCACTGAAGCTTTCTTT. Translating gives CASSLVQGVFTEAFF.

The table lists this clonotype with a few counts. The chain uses TRBV5-6 and TRBJ1-2; 7 bases align to TRBD1. The CDR3 has 13 amino acids. Germline V gives CDR1 SGHDT, CDR2 YYEEEE. V lost 3 bases and J lost 7; bases outside the gene matches: 6. The CDR3: CASSSWTGPGYTF. CDR3 coding DNA: TGTGCCAGCAGCTCCTGGACAGGTCCTGGCTACACCTTC.

The chain employs TRBV7-2 and TRBJ1-3; 8 bases map to TRBD1. The CDR3 sequence is 16 residues long. CDR1 is SGHTA, CDR2 FQGNSA, per germline. V shed 5 bases, J shed 0 bases, and the junction held 6 bases outside the gene matches. Here the CDR3 reads CASSSRQGSSGNTIYF. The DNA of the CDR3 is TGTGCCAGCAGCAGCAGACAGGGGAGCTCTGGAAACACCATATATTTT.

This clonotype showed up just a few times. The V and J genes are TRBV12-3 or TRBV12-4 and TRBJ2-1; no clear D. CDR3 size: 14 residues. Trimming pared 2 bases from V and 9 bases from J, leaving 14 bases between. Here the CDR3 DNA reads TGTGCCAGCAGTTTATCTGGACGATTTAGTGAGCAGTTCTTC. This gives the protein CASSLSGRFSEQFF.

This clonotype was found many times. The rearrangement uses TRBV4-3 and TRBJ2-7; unclear D gene. Germline V gives CDR1 LGHNA, CDR2 YSLEER. The V and J ends lost 0 bases and 6 bases respectively, with 18 bases between them. The CDR3 has 16 amino acids. The CDR3 spells CASSQEPRMSSTEQYF. Here the CDR3 DNA reads TGCGCCAGCAGCCAAGAGCCCCGGATGAGTAGTACCGAGCAGTACTTC.

The V gene is TRBV9, the J gene TRBJ2-1, with D tentatively TRBD2 (5 bases). CDR1 SGDLS and CDR2 YYNGEE come from the germline V gene. Trimming took 1 base from V and 4 from J, leaving 12 bases between them. The CDR3 has 15 amino acids. CDR3 DNA sequence: TGTGCCAGCAGCGTACAGGACTCCCGATACAATGAGCAGTTCTTC. As protein: CASSVQDSRYNEQFF.

The V gene is TRBV9, the J gene TRBJ2-1, with D possibly being TRBD1 (5 bases). The CDR3 length is 13 residues. CDR1 is SGDLS, CDR2 YYNGEE, per germline. With 1 base removed from V and 8 bases from J, the gap between germline ends came to 10 bases. The CDR3 nucleotides are TGTGCCAGCAGCGTATTTCAGGGCGATGAGCAGTTCTTC. Encoded protein: CASSVFQGDEQFF.